The rows below give T cell receptor beta chains drawn from one sample of a study of cytomegalovirus exposure and HLA in healthy donors. Method: immunoSEQ multiplex PCR; TCRdb's copy keeps in-frame clones and lacks some. This sample yields around 82,000 clones, of which 78% are seen a single time; around 5.4% belongs to the top ten. The sequenced material came from PBMCs. The receptors originated from a male donor in good health and CMV-seropositive. Both conserved end residues are part of each CDR3. Each record gives: J gene, clone size, V gene, D gene, CDR3 protein, CDR3 DNA. D genes are given only for firm matches. Size tells how often a clone was seen (once, few, many) or the class of an expanded clone, and some rows leave it out.

TRBJ1-1	-	TRBV18	-	CASSPGQAVEAFF	TGTGCCAGCTCACCAGGGCAGGCCGTGGAAGCTTTCTTT
TRBJ2-1	-	TRBV2	-	CASSVDSVMNNEQFF	TGTGCCAGCAGTGTAGACAGCGTTATGAACAATGAGCAGTTCTTC
TRBJ2-1	-	TRBV7-9	-	CASSGNQWYIYNEQFF	TGTGCCAGCAGCGGCAATCAATGGTACATTTACAATGAGCAGTTCTTC
TRBJ2-7	-	TRBV5-4	-	CASSLVGSADEQYF	TGTGCCAGCAGCTTGGTGGGGAGCGCCGACGAGCAGTACTTC
TRBJ1-4	-	TRBV7-2	-	CASSLAYSGGRGELFF	TGTGCCAGCAGCTTAGCGTACTCCGGGGGGCGCGGGGAACTGTTTTTT
TRBJ2-7	-	TRBV6-5	-	CASSLFSGFYEQYF	TGTGCCAGCAGTTTGTTTAGCGGTTTCTACGAGCAGTACTTC
TRBJ1-1	few	TRBV18	TRBD1	CASSQGANTEAFF	TGTGCCAGCTCGCAGGGGGCGAACACTGAAGCTTTCTTT
TRBJ2-7	-	TRBV28	TRBD2	CASRNQQGVFTGTSGGASYEQYF	TGTGCCAGCAGAAACCAACAGGGAGTTTTTACCGGGACTAGCGGGGGGGCCTCCTACGAGCAGTACTTC
TRBJ1-1	-	TRBV18	-	CASSPRTTSATEAFF	TGTGCCAGCTCACCCAGGACAACTTCGGCCACTGAAGCTTTCTTT
TRBJ1-5	-	TRBV28	-	CASSHPQGNQPQHF	TGTGCCAGCAGCCATCCTCAGGGGAATCAGCCCCAGCATTTT
TRBJ1-2	-	TRBV6-5	-	CACWPGVGGYTF	TGTGCCTGCTGGCCGGGGGTGGGCGGCTACACCTTC
TRBJ1-6	once	TRBV19	TRBD1	CASSRQGVRESPLHF	TGTGCCAGTAGTAGACAGGGGGTGCGTGAATCACCCCTCCACTTT
TRBJ2-7	-	TRBV4-3	-	CASSQDQYWRSEQYF	TGCGCCAGCAGCCAAGACCAATACTGGAGATCCGAGCAGTACTTC
TRBJ2-7	few	TRBV27	-	CSNRLAAYEQYF	TGTTCCAACCGGCTGGCGGCCTACGAGCAGTACTTC
TRBJ2-7	-	TRBV4-1	-	CASSQGVAASYEQYF	TGCGCCAGCAGCCAAGGCGTAGCGGCCTCCTACGAGCAGTACTTC
TRBJ1-5	-	TRBV28	-	CASSFAGGPYNQPQHF	TGTGCCAGCAGTTTCGCGGGGGGGCCTTACAATCAGCCCCAGCATTTT
TRBJ1-5	-	TRBV4-1	-	CASSQGTGLEGQPQHF	TGCGCCAGCAGCCAAGGAACAGGGCTAGAGGGGCAGCCCCAGCATTTT
TRBJ2-1	-	TRBV11-1	TRBD1	CASSSTPGQGAWEQFF	TGTGCCAGCAGCTCGACTCCGGGACAGGGGGCATGGGAGCAGTTCTTC
TRBJ2-1	-	TRBV25-1	TRBD2	CASRTSGGANEQFF	TGTGCCAGCAGGACTAGCGGGGGGGCCAATGAGCAGTTCTTC
TRBJ1-2	-	TRBV5-5	-	CASSFGQSPHGYTF	TGTGCCAGCAGCTTTGGACAGTCCCCCCATGGCTACACCTTC
TRBJ1-4	-	TRBV5-1	-	CASRPTSGVGEKLFF	TGCGCCAGCAGACCCACCTCAGGGGTTGGTGAAAAACTGTTTTTT
TRBJ2-1	-	TRBV9	TRBD2	CASSGGAGGAYNEQFF	TGTGCCAGCAGCGGGGGAGCGGGAGGGGCCTACAATGAGCAGTTCTTC
TRBJ1-1	few	TRBV6-6	TRBD1	CASRGGGTEAFF	TGTGCCAGCAGAGGGGGCGGCACTGAAGCTTTCTTT
TRBJ2-3	-	TRBV4-2	-	CASSQDKGGVDTQYF	TGTGCCAGCAGCCAAGATAAGGGGGGGGTGGATACGCAGTATTTT
TRBJ1-6	-	TRBV5-1	TRBD1	CASSLEGGGLYNSPLHF	TGCGCCAGCAGCTTGGAAGGAGGGGGCCTCTATAATTCACCCCTCCACTTT
TRBJ1-2	-	TRBV19	-	CASTAGLYGYTF	TGTGCCAGTACCGCAGGGCTTTATGGCTACACCTTC
TRBJ1-2	once	TRBV7-9	-	CASSSTPVYGYTF	TGTGCCAGCAGCTCTACTCCGGTCTATGGCTACACCTTC
TRBJ2-7	once	TRBV15	-	CATSRDRGYEQYF	TGTGCCACCAGCAGAGACAGGGGCTACGAGCAGTACTTC
TRBJ2-7	-	TRBV27	TRBD2	CASSSGLAGGKQYF	TGTGCCAGCAGTTCCGGGCTAGCGGGAGGGAAGCAGTACTTC
TRBJ1-6	-	TRBV30	-	CAWSTLGTRNSPLHF	TGTGCCTGGAGTACCCTCGGGACAAGAAATTCACCCCTCCACTTT
TRBJ1-4	-	TRBV6-6	TRBD1	CASSYRQGNNEKLFF	TGTGCCAGCAGTTACCGACAGGGGAATAATGAAAAACTGTTTTTT
TRBJ2-7	-	TRBV7-9	-	CASSPEDSTFYEQYF	TGTGCCAGCAGCCCAGAGGACAGTACTTTCTACGAGCAGTACTTC
TRBJ2-5	few	TRBV4-2	TRBD2	CASSQASWTSGTFQETQYF	TGTGCCAGCAGCCAAGCGAGCTGGACTAGCGGGACATTCCAAGAGACCCAGTACTTC
TRBJ1-2	-	TRBV5-6	-	CASGSMGGYYGYTF	TGTGCCAGCGGATCCATGGGGGGATACTATGGCTACACCTTC
TRBJ2-7	-	TRBV27	TRBD2	CASGPGLLYEQYF	TGTGCCAGCGGCCCGGGACTACTCTACGAGCAGTACTTC
TRBJ2-1	many	TRBV5-1	TRBD1	CASSSDRANEQFF	TGCGCCAGCAGTTCAGACAGGGCAAATGAGCAGTTCTTC
TRBJ2-7	-	TRBV28	TRBD1	CASSSPGTGTYEQYF	TGTGCCAGCAGCTCCCCCGGGACAGGCACCTACGAGCAGTACTTC
TRBJ2-1	-	TRBV2	-	CASMTGLNEQFF	TGTGCCAGCATGACAGGCCTTAATGAGCAGTTCTTC
TRBJ2-3	-	TRBV7-2	-	CASSLAGAVDTQYF	TGTGCCAGCAGCTTAGCGGGGGCTGTGGATACGCAGTATTTT
TRBJ2-3	-	TRBV5-1	TRBD2	CASSDSGGAVDTQYF	TGCGCCAGCAGCGATAGCGGGGGGGCCGTTGATACGCAGTATTTT
TRBJ2-7	-	TRBV6-5	-	CASSYSEGSYEQYF	TGTGCCAGCAGTTACTCTGAGGGTTCCTACGAGCAGTACTTC
TRBJ1-3	-	TRBV15	-	CATSRGQPLNTIYF	TGTGCCACCAGCAGAGGACAGCCTTTGAACACCATATATTTT
TRBJ2-3	-	TRBV7-3	TRBD2	CASSLITRVGGGGTDTQYF	TGTGCCAGCAGCTTGATAACCCGTGTCGGCGGGGGGGGTACAGATACGCAGTATTTT
TRBJ2-2	-	TRBV18	-	CASSGSGPNTGELFF	TGTGCCAGCTCGGGAAGCGGGCCGAACACCGGGGAGCTGTTTTTT
TRBJ2-5	few	TRBV7-2	TRBD1	CASSLGGTVETQYF	TGTGCCAGCAGCTTAGGAGGGACAGTGGAGACCCAGTACTTC
TRBJ1-6	-	TRBV28	-	CASRILVRNSPLHF	TGTGCCAGCAGGATCCTTGTCAGGAATTCACCCCTCCACTTT
TRBJ2-6	-	TRBV7-8	-	CASSSLSSGANVLTF	TGTGCCAGCAGCTCCTTGAGCTCTGGGGCCAACGTCCTGACTTTC
TRBJ1-5	once	TRBV19	-	CASSMDPGVGTQPQHF	TGTGCCAGTAGTATGGATCCGGGAGTGGGAACTCAGCCCCAGCATTTT
TRBJ2-1	-	TRBV10-3	TRBD2	CATTLETSGRPDEQFF	TGTGCCACGACCTTAGAGACTAGCGGGAGGCCCGATGAGCAGTTCTTC
TRBJ1-2	-	TRBV5-8	-	CASSLNRYIGGYTF	TGTGCCAGCAGCTTGAACAGATACATAGGTGGCTACACCTTC
TRBJ1-2	-	TRBV30	-	CAWSRQLGYTF	TGTGCCTGGAGTCGACAACTCGGCTACACCTTC
TRBJ1-3	-	TRBV5-1	TRBD1	CASSMGQLKNTIYF	TGCGCCAGCAGCATGGGACAGCTGAAAAACACCATATATTTT
TRBJ2-3	-	TRBV7-9	-	CSSSPRADTQYF	TGTTCCAGCAGCCCCCGGGCAGATACGCAGTATTTT
TRBJ2-1	-	TRBV7-2	TRBD2	CASSPTSGGAYEQFF	TGTGCCAGCAGCCCTACTAGCGGGGGGGCCTATGAGCAGTTCTTC
TRBJ1-5	-	TRBV27	-	CASSLGAQGWNQPQHF	TGTGCCAGCAGTTTAGGGGCCCAAGGGTGGAATCAGCCCCAGCATTTT